The sample holds a few counts of the clone carrying this T cell receptor (beta chain). The time point was: sample taken at primary tumor resection. Sequencing of whole RNA from tumor, nontumor lung or frozen PBMC involved no sorting. The record originates from a study of spatial heterogeneity in lung cancer. Individually, TCR cDNA molecules were each labelled with a unique molecular identifier. MiXCR, run by TCRdb on the 5' RACE reads, gives a single entry per CDR3 protein. The table lists 35,000 to 50,000 distinct CDR3 sequences, approximately 3% of them singletons. Trimming took 4 bases from V and 5 from J, leaving 4 bases between them. Germline-derived CDR1 and CDR2 are MNHEY and SVGEGT. The CDR3 is made up of 11 amino acids.

The sequencing used normal lung tissue next to the tumor, collected at surgery. The TCR comes from a male donor with early-stage non-small cell lung cancer. The genes are TRBV6-2 or TRBV6-3 and TRBJ2-3, with D unresolved. The CDR3 DNA sequence: TGTGCCAGCAGTTCGATAGATACGCAGTATTTT. This encodes CASSSIDTQYF.